In its sample, the clone carrying this T cell receptor beta chain was seen once. The antigen is unknown. Reverse transcription used roughly 0.45 to 1 ug RNA and random hexamers. Each CDR3 protein gets one entry after TCRdb re-called the immunoSEQ multiplex PCR reads with MiXCR. The sample records 150,000 to 200,000 distinct CDR3 sequences, roughly 95% being singletons. This specimen comes from a study of CD8 T cells in Susac syndrome. General study points: The relatively small number of individuals in the TCR sequencing and HLA analysis was acknowledged by the study.

CD8+ and CD4+ T cells from blood underwent TCR beta sequencing. The TCR was taken from a human donor with multiple sclerosis. The source material was CD4+ T cells from PBMCs.

CDR3 amino acids: CASSLGSGSTGELFF. Here the CDR3 DNA reads TGTGCCAGCAGCCTGGGGAGCGGGAGCACCGGGGAGCTGTTTTTT. The chain couples TRBV7-9 to TRBJ2-2; 8 bases fit TRBD2. The CDR3 has 15 residues. V dropped 5 bases and J dropped 4; count of bases not matched to a gene: 6. Germline V gives CDR1 SEHNR, CDR2 FQNEAQ (reference sequence).